This T cell receptor (beta chain) is drawn from a study of a mutant IDH1 vaccine in newly diagnosed glioma. Study-level background: With temozolomide cycles, or 4-6 weeks after radiotherapy alone, vaccination was started.

TCRdb's table, derived via immunoSEQ multiplex PCR, lists solely in-frame clones and lacks some. The data contain roughly 50,000 clones, 78% of them singletons. Notes on this clone: The antigen remains undetermined.

Time point: week 5, during vaccination. In every dose of vaccine, 300 ug of mutant IDH1 20-mer peptide was given alongside topical imiquimod. V shed 3 bases and J shed 4 bases, with 12 bases lying between them. Germline values: CDR1 LGHNT, CDR2 FRNRAP. This CDR3 contains 14 residues. The chain carries TRBV12-5 and TRBJ1-1, with D hard to call. This receptor was identified in a woman aged 40 to 55 with glioma. The sequenced sample was PBMCs, obtained from a glioma patient whose treatment included an IDH1 peptide vaccine. CDR3 sequence reads: CASGFSVQITEAFF. The CDR3 DNA follows: TGTGCTAGTGGTTTCTCAGTCCAAATCACTGAAGCTTTCTTT.